The T cell receptor beta chain under discussion was sequenced for a study of neurological immune-mediated disorders. Study results and limitations: As far as clinical or MRI features were concerned, none was associated with the multiple sclerosis repertoire cluster. Phylogenetic grouping put 18 of 34 multiple sclerosis patients' repertoires into one related-CDR3 cluster, a possible signature.

2 million PBMCs stored at -80 C were the source of the unsorted libraries. Each CDR3 protein is one row after TCRdb ran MiXCR on the 5' RACE reads. This sample has approximately 59,000 distinct CDR3 sequences, with 5.2% found just once. As to this clonotype: The target antigen is unknown.

V lost 3 bases and J lost 3; bases outside the gene matches: 8. Per the germline V gene, CDR1 is SGHKS and CDR2 is YYEKEE (reference sequence). CDR3 length equals 15 residues. This chain connects TRBV5-5 to TRBJ1-1; TRBD1 matches 7 bases. This receptor was obtained from a human donor with multiple sclerosis. The donor label of this sample is uncertain. The sequencing sample was made of PBMCs. CDR3 nucleotide sequence: TGTGCCAGCAGCTGGCTAGTCAGGGGGTACACTGAAGCTTTCTTT. Translation: CASSWLVRGYTEAFF. The whole variable domain, filled in from reference TRBV5-5 and TRBJ1-1, reads DAGVTQSPTHLIKTRGQQVTLRCSPISGHKSVSWYQQVLGQGPQFIFQYYEKEERGRGNFPDRFSARQFPNYSSELNVNALLLGDSALYLCASSWLVRGYTEAFFGQGTRLTVV.